This TCR beta chain was recorded in a study of blood T cells in healthy people across ages. In the case of this clonotype: The junction shows a germline mismatch at one end, possibly a read error.

The CDR3 covers 14 residues. Germline-derived CDR1 and CDR2 are LNHNV and YYDKDF (reference sequence). PCR was performed a second time for roughly 6 to 12 cycles using a sample-barcoded 5' primer and a J-beta primer mix. TCRdb analysed the 5' RACE reads with MiXCR anew, one entry per CDR3 protein. Among 1 million or so distinct CDR3 sequences listed, roughly 45% were seen once. What was sequenced was blood. The chain recombines TRBV15 with TRBJ2-7; perhaps TRBD2 as D (6 bases). The TCR sequence derives from a woman in her sixties in good health. CDR3 region: CATNRDYGSGTQYF. In DNA form, the CDR3 reads TGTGCCACCAACAGAGATTACGGGAGCGGTACCCAGTACTTC.